This is a list of T cell receptor beta chains from one sample in a study of cytomegalovirus exposure and HLA in healthy donors. Measured with immunoSEQ multiplex PCR; TCRdb has only the in-frame clones, and not every one. The table records about 82,000 clones, around four fifths of them present only once. Sequences were obtained from PBMCs. These receptor sequences come from a woman aged 50 to 60 in good health and CMV-seropositive. The CDR3 runs from the conserved cysteine through the conserved F or W. D genes are given only for firm matches. Only some rows state a clone size, as once, few, many or a class for expanded clones.

D: .; size: .; J: TRBJ2-3; V: TRBV30; DNA: TGTGCCTGGAGTGTACTACTACCTGGCACAGATACGCAGTATTTT; CDR3: CAWSVLLPGTDTQYF
D: TRBD1; size: .; J: TRBJ1-2; V: TRBV30; DNA: TGTGCCTGGGGGACAGGGAACTCTGGCTACACCTTC; CDR3: CAWGTGNSGYTF
D: .; size: .; J: TRBJ1-2; V: TRBV5-1; DNA: TGCGCCAGCAGCTTGGCGGCCCAGCGGCCGAGCGGCTACACCTTC; CDR3: CASSLAAQRPSGYTF
D: .; size: .; J: TRBJ1-1; V: TRBV5-6; DNA: TGTGCCAGCAGCTTGGTCAGGGCCACTGAAGCTTTCTTT; CDR3: CASSLVRATEAFF
D: TRBD1; size: .; J: TRBJ2-3; V: TRBV30; DNA: TGTGCCTTGGGACAGGGCCCAGATACGCAGTATTTT; CDR3: CALGQGPDTQYF
D: .; size: .; J: TRBJ2-5; V: TRBV28; DNA: TGTGCCAGCAGTTTGCCGGCAGGACAAGAGACCCAGTACTTC; CDR3: CASSLPAGQETQYF
D: .; size: .; J: TRBJ1-2; V: TRBV6-5; DNA: TGTGCCAGCAGTTACAGTGCGGGAGCTAACTATGGCTACACCTTC; CDR3: CASSYSAGANYGYTF
D: .; size: few; J: TRBJ2-3; V: TRBV4-1; DNA: TGCGCCAGCAGCCAAGCGAATCTGGGACTTAGCACAGATACGCAGTATTTT; CDR3: CASSQANLGLSTDTQYF
D: .; size: .; J: TRBJ2-1; V: TRBV9; DNA: TGTGCCAGCAGCCCCCAACCTCAAGAGGTCGATGAGCAGTTCTTC; CDR3: CASSPQPQEVDEQFF
D: .; size: .; J: TRBJ1-5; V: TRBV18; DNA: TGTGCCAGCGCGGATAGCAATCAGCCCCAGCATTTT; CDR3: CASADSNQPQHF
D: .; size: .; J: TRBJ2-3; V: TRBV29-1; DNA: TGCAGCGGGAGGATGGGATCGGATACGCAGTATTTT; CDR3: CSGRMGSDTQYF
D: TRBD2; size: .; J: TRBJ2-7; V: TRBV28; DNA: TGTGCCAGCAGTCTAGCGGGAGGGACCTACGAGCAGTACTTC; CDR3: CASSLAGGTYEQYF
D: TRBD2; size: .; J: TRBJ2-2; V: TRBV6-5; DNA: TGTGCCAGCAGAGGCGGGAGGATCGGGGAGCTGTTTTTT; CDR3: CASRGGRIGELFF
D: .; size: .; J: TRBJ1-1; V: TRBV29-1; DNA: TGCAGCGCTGAGCAGGGTGGAACTGAAGCTTTCTTT; CDR3: CSAEQGGTEAFF
D: TRBD2; size: .; J: TRBJ2-2; V: TRBV5-1; DNA: TGCGCCAGCAGCTTCATGACTAGCGGGAACACCGGGGAGCTGTTTTTT; CDR3: CASSFMTSGNTGELFF
D: TRBD2; size: .; J: TRBJ2-3; V: TRBV11-2; DNA: TGTGCCAGCAGCTTAGCCCCTTCGGGTCTAGCGGGAAGAGGGGGTACGCAGTATTTT; CDR3: CASSLAPSGLAGRGGTQYF
D: TRBD1; size: .; J: TRBJ2-1; V: TRBV9; DNA: TGTGCCAGCAGCGATAACAGGGGAAGCTACAATGAGCAGTTCTTC; CDR3: CASSDNRGSYNEQFF
D: TRBD1; size: once; J: TRBJ2-1; V: TRBV6-1; DNA: TGTGCCAGCAGTGGGCCAGGGGGCTCCTACAATGAGCAGTTCTTC; CDR3: CASSGPGGSYNEQFF
D: .; size: .; J: TRBJ1-5; V: TRBV2; DNA: TGTGCCAGCACCTGGGGAGGCCGCAATCAGCCCCAGCATTTT; CDR3: CASTWGGRNQPQHF
D: TRBD1; size: .; J: TRBJ2-7; V: TRBV15; DNA: TGTGCCACCAGCAGAGATAGGCATTCCGGGACAGGGGCGTACGAGCAGTACTTC; CDR3: CATSRDRHSGTGAYEQYF
D: .; size: once; J: TRBJ2-5; V: TRBV7-2; DNA: TGTGCCAGCAGCTTAGTACAGCAAATAGGGGTGACCCAGTACTTC; CDR3: CASSLVQQIGVTQYF
D: .; size: .; J: TRBJ2-7; V: TRBV30; DNA: TGTGCCTGGGGCCGGGACACCTACGAGCAGTACTTC; CDR3: CAWGRDTYEQYF
D: TRBD1; size: .; J: TRBJ1-2; V: TRBV6-5; DNA: TGTGCCAGCAGCCTGGGACAGGGGGGCTATGGCTACACCTTC; CDR3: CASSLGQGGYGYTF
D: .; size: .; J: TRBJ1-3; V: TRBV6-5; DNA: TGTGCCAGCAGTCCTACAGGTCCCCCTGGAAACACCATATATTTT; CDR3: CASSPTGPPGNTIYF
D: TRBD1; size: .; J: TRBJ1-2; V: TRBV19; DNA: TGTGCCAGTAGTTTAACGACAGGGAGGACTTCTTTC; CDR3: CASSLTTGRTSF
D: .; size: .; J: TRBJ2-2; V: TRBV5-1; DNA: TGCGCCAGCAGCTTGTCTCCCACCGGGGAGCTGTTTTTT; CDR3: CASSLSPTGELFF
D: .; size: .; J: TRBJ1-5; V: TRBV2; DNA: TGTGCCAGCAGTGAAGCGCGGGGGGGAGGCAATCAGCCCCAGCATTTT; CDR3: CASSEARGGGNQPQHF
D: TRBD1; size: .; J: TRBJ1-5; V: TRBV5-4; DNA: TGTGCCAGCAGCCTCCAGGGGGGCAATCAGCCCCAGCATTTT; CDR3: CASSLQGGNQPQHF
D: TRBD1; size: .; J: TRBJ1-1; V: TRBV5-1; DNA: TGCGCCAGCAGCAGGACAGGGGAGGGGAACACTGAAGCTTTCTTT; CDR3: CASSRTGEGNTEAFF
D: .; size: .; J: TRBJ2-1; V: TRBV7-9; DNA: TGTGCCAGCAGCTCAGGGATGAATGAGCAGTTCTTC; CDR3: CASSSGMNEQFF
D: .; size: .; J: TRBJ1-5; V: TRBV6-5; DNA: TGTGCCGGGGGGGCGGACAGTAGCAATCAGCCCCAGCATTTT; CDR3: CAGGADSSNQPQHF
D: TRBD1; size: .; J: TRBJ1-2; V: TRBV29-1; DNA: TGCAGCGTTGGGCAGGGGGGAGCTAATGGCTACACCTTC; CDR3: CSVGQGGANGYTF